Shown below are 3 T cell receptor beta chains from a single sample sequenced in a study. From the RT-PCR reads, TCRdb called clonotypes with MiXCR, one entry per CDR3 protein. Among 650,000 to 800,000 distinct CDR3 sequences listed, approximately 15% were seen once. Sample: memory CD4+ T cells from blood. Receptors were obtained from a female donor in good health, serving as a healthy control.

Ten or more counts support this clonotype. The chain combines TRBV12-3 or TRBV12-4 with TRBJ2-5; TRBD2 matches at 14 bases. The CDR3 contains 16 residues. V trimming: 4 bases; J trimming: 5 bases; junction bases outside the gene matches: 6. In DNA, the CDR3 is TGTGCCAGCAGTTGGGGACTAGCGGGAGCTGTGGAGACCCAGTACTTC. It yields the protein CASSWGLAGAVETQYF.

In this sample, this clonotype turned up many times. This chain uses TRBV6-6 with TRBJ2-1; the D is unclear. Germline CDR1 reads MNHNY; CDR2 reads SVGAGI (reference sequence). The germline V and J ends were trimmed by 6 bases and 4 bases, with 10 bases remaining between them. The CDR3 loop spans 13 amino acids. The CDR3 region is CASSPHDYNEQFF. In DNA form, the CDR3 reads TGTGCCAGCAGCCCACACGATTACAATGAGCAGTTCTTC.

This clonotype was recorded many times. The chain has TRBV10-3 and TRBJ2-3; D is unresolved. Trimming left V 4 bases short and J 2 bases short, with 13 bases between. The CDR3 totals 15 residues. Germline values: CDR1 ENHRY, CDR2 SYGVKD. The CDR3: CAISGRTSNTDTQYF. For the CDR3, the DNA is TGTGCCATCAGTGGCCGGACGAGCAACACAGATACGCAGTATTTT.